The next 4 T cell receptor beta chains were all read from a single sample in a study of cytomegalovirus exposure and HLA in healthy donors. Vbeta (60) and Jbeta (13) primers were used in the PCR. Libraries were prepared by immunoSEQ multiplex PCR; TCRdb keeps only in-frame clonotypes and omits some of them. The sample contains under 200,000 clones, approximately 80% of which appear only once. Sequencing used PBMCs. These receptors came from a man aged 45-65 years in good health and CMV-seropositive.

A single count supports this clone. V usage is TRBV7-4 and J usage is TRBJ2-7; 11 nucleotides agree with TRBD1. V lost 4 bases to trimming and J lost 5 bases; unmatched junction nucleotides: 10. The CDR3 runs to 16 residues. The germline V gene encodes CDR1 SGHVT and CDR2 SQSDAQ. The CDR3 region has the DNA TGTGCCAGCAGCTCCCCGGACAGGGGGCTTTTCGACGAGCAGTACTTC. This gives the protein CASSSPDRGLFDEQYF. Full variable domain (outside the CDR3, taken from reference TRBV7-4 and TRBJ2-7): GAGVSQSPRYKVAKRGRDVALRCDSISGHVTLYWYRQTLGQGSEVLTYSQSDAQRDKSGRPSGRFSAERPERSVSTLKIQRTEQGDSAVYLCASSSPDRGLFDEQYFGPGTRLTVT.

This clone was observed a handful of times. The chain is built from TRBV2 and TRBJ2-7; 10 nucleotides line up with TRBD2. J lost 5 bases, V lost 1 base, and 14 bases had no gene match. The germline CDR1 and CDR2 sequences are SNHLY and FYNNEI. The CDR3 runs to 18 residues. The CDR3 nucleotides are TGTGCCAGCAGTGAAGGAGGGGGAGTCGAGCGGGGGGGCAACGAGCAGTACTTC. Its protein is CASSEGGGVERGGNEQYF.

The J gene is TRBJ2-7, the V gene TRBV7-2; 9 nucleotides agree with TRBD1. Trimming at V came to 5 bases and at J to 6 bases, leaving 11 bases not matched to a gene. The length of the CDR3 is 15 residues. Germline V CDR1 and CDR2: SGHTA, FQGNSA. This chain's CDR3 is CASSLGQGKSSEQYF. The CDR3 bases are TGTGCCAGCAGCCTTGGACAGGGGAAATCTAGCGAGCAGTACTTC.

This clone showed up just once. DNA for the CDR3: TGTGCCAGCATGGAGGGTTCCAAAAACATTCAGTACTTC. Translation gives CASMEGSKNIQYF. The rearrangement uses TRBV27 and TRBJ2-4; a possible D gene is TRBD2 (6 bases). Germline assignment: CDR1 MNHEY and CDR2 SMNVEV (reference sequence). V lost 7 bases and J 2 bases, leaving 9 bases between the germline ends. There are 13 residues in the CDR3.